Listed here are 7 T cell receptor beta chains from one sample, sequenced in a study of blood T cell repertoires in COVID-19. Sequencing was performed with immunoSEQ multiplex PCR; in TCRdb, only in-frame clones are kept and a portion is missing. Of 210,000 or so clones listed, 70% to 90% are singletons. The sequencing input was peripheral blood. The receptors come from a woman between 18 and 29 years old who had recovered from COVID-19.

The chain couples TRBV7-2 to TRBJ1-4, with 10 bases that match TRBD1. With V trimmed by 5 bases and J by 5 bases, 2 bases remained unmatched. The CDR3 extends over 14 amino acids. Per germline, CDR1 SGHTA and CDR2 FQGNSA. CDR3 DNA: TGTGCCAGCAGCCTGGGACAGGGGAATGAAAAACTGTTTTTT. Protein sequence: CASSLGQGNEKLFF.

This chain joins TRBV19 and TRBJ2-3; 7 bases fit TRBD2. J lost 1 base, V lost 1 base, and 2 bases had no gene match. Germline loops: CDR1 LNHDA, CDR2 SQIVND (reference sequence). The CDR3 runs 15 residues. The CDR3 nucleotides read TGTGCCAGTAGTATAGTCGCGGGAGGCACAGATACGCAGTATTTT. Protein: CASSIVAGGTDTQYF. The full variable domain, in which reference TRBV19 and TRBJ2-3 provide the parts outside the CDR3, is DGGITQSPKYLFRKEGQNVTLSCEQNLNHDAMYWYRQDPGQGLRLIYYSQIVNDFQKGDIAEGYSVSREKKESFPLTVTSAQKNPTAFYLCASSIVAGGTDTQYFGPGTRLTVL.

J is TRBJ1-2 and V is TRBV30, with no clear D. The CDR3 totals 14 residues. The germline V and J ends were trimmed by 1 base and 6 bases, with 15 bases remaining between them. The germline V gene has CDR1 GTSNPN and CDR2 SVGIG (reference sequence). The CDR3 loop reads CAWSANSLRDGYTF. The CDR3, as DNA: TGTGCCTGGAGTGCCAACAGCCTGAGGGATGGCTACACCTTC.

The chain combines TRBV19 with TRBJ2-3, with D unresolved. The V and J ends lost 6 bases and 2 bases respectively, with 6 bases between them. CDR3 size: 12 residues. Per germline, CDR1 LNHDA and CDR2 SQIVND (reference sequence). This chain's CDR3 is CASSQSTDTQYF. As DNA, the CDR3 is TGTGCCAGTAGCCAGTCCACAGATACGCAGTATTTT.

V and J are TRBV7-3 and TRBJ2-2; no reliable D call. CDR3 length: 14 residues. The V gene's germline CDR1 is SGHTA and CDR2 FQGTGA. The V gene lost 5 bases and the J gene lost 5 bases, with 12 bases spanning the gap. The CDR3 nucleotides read TGTGCCAGCAGCCCCCGTGTGGAGACCGGGGAGCTGTTTTTT. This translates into CASSPRVETGELFF.

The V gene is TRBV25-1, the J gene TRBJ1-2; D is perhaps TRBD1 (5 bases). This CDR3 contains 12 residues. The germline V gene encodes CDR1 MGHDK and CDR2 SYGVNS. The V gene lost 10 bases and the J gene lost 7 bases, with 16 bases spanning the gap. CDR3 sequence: CATRGGEGGYTF. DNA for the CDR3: TGTGCCACCCGGGGAGGGGAAGGTGGCTACACCTTC.

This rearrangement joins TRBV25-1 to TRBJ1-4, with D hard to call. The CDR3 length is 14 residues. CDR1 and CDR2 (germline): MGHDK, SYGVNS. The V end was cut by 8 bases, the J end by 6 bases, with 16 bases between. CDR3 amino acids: CASGEIELHEKLFF. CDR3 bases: TGTGCCAGCGGGGAGATAGAACTTCATGAAAAACTGTTTTTT.